The 28 T cell receptor beta chains below all came from one sample that was sequenced in a study of T-cell memory formation after mild COVID-19. Using its own MiXCR run on the 5' RACE reads, TCRdb lists one record per CDR3 protein. Counted here are fewer than 250,000 distinct CDR3 sequences, over 9.5% occurring once; the ten biggest clones make up 2.5% to 3.5%. The sample consisted of PBMCs or a T cell subset sorted from them (not recorded which). All receptors come from a man younger than 35 who had mild COVID-19 (a few samples of this study predate the infection). Cell type and time point are not known.

V is TRBV4-1 and J is TRBJ1-1, with no clear D. CDR3 length: 15 amino acids. Germline CDR1 MGHRA, CDR2 YSYEKL. Trimming cost V 0 bases and J 1 base, with 9 bases left between them. Written as DNA, the CDR3 is TGCGCCAGCAGCCAAGATTATCTACCGAACACTGAAGCTTTCTTT. It encodes CASSQDYLPNTEAFF.

This clonotype was counted only a few times. In DNA form, the CDR3 reads TGTGCCACCAGCATGGACTTCTACGAGCAGTACGTC. Translating gives CATSMDFYEQYV. The gene calls are TRBV15 and TRBJ2-7, with a weak D call TRBD2 (5 bases). The CDR3 has 12 residues. The ends were cut back, 4 bases at V and 3 bases at J, with 7 bases in the middle. Germline loops: CDR1 LNHNV, CDR2 YYDKDF (reference sequence).

The gene calls are TRBV4-1 and TRBJ2-5; weak D call: TRBD2 (6 bases). CDR3 length: 14 amino acids. V shed 4 bases and J shed 4 bases, with 13 bases lying between them. From germline, CDR1 is MGHRA and CDR2 YSYEKL. CDR3 sequence reads: CASSPGGNGETQYF. DNA for the CDR3: TGCGCCAGCAGCCCTGGAGGGAACGGAGAGACCCAGTACTTC.

This clonotype was seen only a few times. V and J are TRBV29-1 and TRBJ2-7; 10 bases map to TRBD2. V dropped 7 bases and J dropped 5; count of bases not matched to a gene: 5. The CDR3 has 12 residues. Germline V gene lookup returns CDR1 SQVTM and CDR2 ANQGSEA. This chain's CDR3 is CSAERGGDEQYF. The CDR3 nucleotides are TGCAGCGCTGAGCGGGGGGGTGACGAGCAGTACTTC.

The J gene is TRBJ2-7, the V gene TRBV5-5; D is unclear. V was clipped by 1 base and J by 3 bases, with 11 bases between them. This CDR3 is 14 amino acids long. In germline, CDR1 is SGHKS, CDR2 YYEKEE (reference sequence). CDR3 region: CASSLLATGYEQYV. The CDR3 coding sequence is TGTGCCAGCAGCTTGTTGGCGACCGGCTACGAGCAGTACGTC.

This clonotype came up many times. The J gene is TRBJ2-2, the V gene TRBV28; D possibly corresponds to TRBD1 (6 bases). The germline gives CDR1 MDHEN, CDR2 SYDVKM. Trimming removed 4 bases at V and 2 bases at J, with 11 bases between. This CDR3 is built from 15 residues. The DNA of the CDR3 is TGTGCCAGCAGTTATCCGGACAGAAACACCGGGGAGCTGTTTTTT. Translating gives CASSYPDRNTGELFF.

This clonotype has only a few counts. This sequence joins TRBV4-3 and TRBJ2-1, with 11 nucleotides matching TRBD2. Germline assignment: CDR1 LGHNA and CDR2 YSLEER. This CDR3 has 16 residues. The V and J ends lost 3 bases and 2 bases, in that order; junction bases with no gene match: 3. The CDR3 bases are TGCGCCAGCAGCCAGGCGACTAGCGGGACCTACAATGAGCAGTTCTTC. This sequence encodes CASSQATSGTYNEQFF.

This clonotype showed up just a few times. The V and J genes are TRBV20-1 and TRBJ2-7; tentatively, D is TRBD2 (6 bases). The length of the CDR3 is 15 residues. Germline CDR1 is DFQATT and CDR2 is SNEGSKA (reference sequence). V gave up 1 base and J gave up 2 bases, with 15 bases separating them. CDR3 sequence reads: CSARVLAGSTYEQYF. CDR3 bases: TGCAGTGCTAGAGTATTGGCGGGGTCTACCTACGAGCAGTACTTC.

This clonotype was detected many times. One end of the junction is discordant with germline, which a read error may explain. This sequence joins TRBV7-3 and TRBJ1-1; no firm D call. The V gene's germline CDR1 is SGHTA and CDR2 FQGTGA. This CDR3 is built from 13 residues. For the CDR3, the DNA is TGCGCCAGCAGCTTGGACCCGAACACTGAAGCTTTCTTT. Translated: CASSLDPNTEAFF.

This clonotype has just a few counts. The chain joins TRBV5-1 to TRBJ1-3; 9 bases are shared with TRBD1. The junction had 5 bases not matched to a gene; V was cut back by 4 bases and J by 0 bases. The length of the CDR3 is 16 residues. Germline V gene lookup returns CDR1 SGHRS and CDR2 YFSETQ. DNA for the CDR3: TGCGCCAGCAGCGGGACAGGGACTAGCTCTGGAAACACCATATATTTT. Translated: CASSGTGTSSGNTIYF.

This clonotype appeared a few times. V usage is TRBV6-6 and J usage is TRBJ1-5, with TRBD1 as a possible D gene (6 bases). V was cut by 7 bases and J by 2 bases, with 12 bases left in between. Germline values: CDR1 MNHNY, CDR2 SVGAGI (reference sequence). The CDR3 has 14 amino acids. CDR3 amino acids: CASKGGAGNQPQHF. The CDR3 nucleotides read TGTGCCAGCAAGGGGGGGGCGGGCAATCAGCCCCAGCATTTT.

In its sample, this clonotype was seen a few times. This sequence joins TRBV20-1 and TRBJ1-5, with D hard to call. Germline-derived CDR1 and CDR2 are DFQATT and SNEGSKA (reference sequence). The CDR3 length is 14 residues. The V and J ends lost 1 base and 2 bases respectively, with 9 bases between them. CDR3 region: CSARGSNRNQPQHF. Here the CDR3 DNA reads TGCAGTGCTAGAGGTTCTAACCGCAATCAGCCCCAGCATTTT.

This clonotype was recorded a few times. The CDR3, as DNA: TGCGCCAGCAGCCAAGGGACAGGCATGCGGTCACCCCTCCACTTT. This gives the protein CASSQGTGMRSPLHF. The chain couples TRBV4-1 to TRBJ1-6, with 7 bases aligning to TRBD1. The CDR3 runs to 15 residues. The germline gives CDR1 MGHRA, CDR2 YSYEKL. V lost 1 base to trimming and J lost 10 bases; unmatched junction nucleotides: 7.

V is TRBV6-2 or TRBV6-3 and J is TRBJ1-1; no firm D call. CDR1 is MNHEY and CDR2 is SVGEGT in the germline V gene. Deletions cut 6 bases from V and 5 bases from J, with 7 bases between. The CDR3 spans 11 residues. CDR3 DNA sequence: TGTGCCAGCAGAATGGGTACTGAAGCTTTCTTT. It translates to CASRMGTEAFF.

The chain carries TRBV28 and TRBJ2-7, with D tentatively TRBD1 (5 bases). Germline V gene sequence: CDR1 MDHEN, CDR2 SYDVKM. V was clipped by 6 bases and J by 5 bases, with 11 bases between them. The CDR3 totals 12 residues. Here the CDR3 DNA reads TGTGCCAGCAGCAGGGTCTTGGACGAGCAGTACGTC. Residues: CASSRVLDEQYV.

A few counts support this clonotype. V and J are TRBV25-1 and TRBJ1-2; maybe TRBD1 (5 bases). Germline loops: CDR1 MGHDK, CDR2 SYGVNS. CDR3 length equals 13 residues. Trimming stripped 2 bases from V and 7 bases from J, with 11 bases between. The CDR3 here is CASSEHQGRGYTF. The CDR3 nucleotides read TGTGCCAGCAGTGAACACCAGGGCCGTGGCTACACCTTC.

This clonotype was observed a handful of times. The chain links TRBV7-2 to TRBJ1-2; D not resolved. The CDR3 runs to 12 residues. CDR1 and CDR2 (germline): SGHTA, FQGNSA. Deletions cut 7 bases from V and 2 bases from J, with 8 bases between. Here the CDR3 DNA reads TGTGCCAGCACCCAGGAGAACTATGGCTACACCTTC. This translates into CASTQENYGYTF.

This sequence joins TRBV15 and TRBJ2-5; TRBD2 aligns across 10 bases. The junction had 9 bases not matched to a gene; V was cut back by 3 bases and J by 2 bases. The CDR3 is 17 residues long. CDR1 LNHNV and CDR2 YYDKDF come from the germline V gene (reference sequence). CDR3 sequence: CATSRRLAGALQETQYF. The CDR3 DNA reads as TGTGCCACCAGCAGGAGGCTAGCGGGGGCCCTACAAGAGACCCAGTACTTC.

The chain joins TRBV14 to TRBJ2-2; 7 bases match TRBD1. Trimming at V came to 4 bases and at J to 13 bases, leaving 9 bases not matched to a gene. Germline values: CDR1 SGHDN, CDR2 FVKESK. There are 13 residues in the CDR3. In nucleotides, the CDR3 is TGTGCCAGCAGCCTCGAAGTGGACAGGTCGCTGTTTTTT. The encoded protein is CASSLEVDRSLFF.

This clonotype was observed once. The V and J genes are TRBV5-1 and TRBJ2-2; D gene uncertain. CDR1 is SGHRS and CDR2 is YFSETQ in the germline V gene. CDR3 length equals 14 residues. Trimming stripped 0 bases from V and 4 bases from J, with 7 bases between. DNA of the CDR3: TGCGCCAGCAGCTTGGGGACGGGCACCGGGGAGCTGTTTTTT. This encodes CASSLGTGTGELFF.

The sample holds a few counts of this clonotype. The gene calls are TRBV6-2 or TRBV6-3 and TRBJ2-5; 11 positions match TRBD1. The CDR3 extends over 14 amino acids. Looked up from germline, CDR1 is MNHEY and CDR2 is SVGEGT. V lost 11 bases and J lost 5; bases outside the gene matches: 10. The CDR3 bases are TGTGCCGTGGCCCGGACAGGGGGCATGGAGACCCAGTACTTC. As protein: CAVARTGGMETQYF.

In this sample, this clonotype turned up a few times. V gene TRBV6-6 combines with J gene TRBJ1-1; D is ambiguous. The V gene lost 2 bases and the J gene lost 6 bases, with 13 bases spanning the gap. The CDR3 spans 14 residues. Per the germline V gene, CDR1 is MNHNY and CDR2 is SVGAGI (reference sequence). In DNA form, the CDR3 reads TGTGCCAGCAGTTACCCGAGGGAGTCCGCTGAAGCTTTCTTT. Translated: CASSYPRESAEAFF.

Only one count was recorded for this clonotype. The chain is built from TRBV24-1 and TRBJ2-2; 7 bases are shared with TRBD1. V trimming: 3 bases; J trimming: 5 bases; junction bases outside the gene matches: 17. Germline V gene lookup returns CDR1 KGHDR and CDR2 SFDVKD. The CDR3 runs to 19 residues. CDR3 in amino acids: CATSDPTGSRASGTGELFF. The CDR3 coding sequence is TGTGCCACCAGTGATCCGACAGGGAGTCGAGCATCGGGGACCGGGGAGCTGTTTTTT.

This clonotype showed up many times. This sequence joins TRBV5-1 and TRBJ2-1; 12 positions agree with TRBD2. The CDR3 has 17 amino acids. In germline, CDR1 is SGHRS, CDR2 YFSETQ. V was clipped by 2 bases and J by 7 bases; unmatched bases: 10. CDR3 sequence: CASSLVTSGGNANEQFF. Here the CDR3 DNA reads TGCGCCAGCAGCTTAGTGACTAGCGGGGGAAACGCAAATGAGCAGTTCTTC. Full variable domain (rest looked up from reference TRBV5-1 and TRBJ2-1): KAGVTQTPRYLIKTRGQQVTLSCSPISGHRSVSWYQQTPGQGLQFLFEYFSETQRNKGNFPGRFSGRQFSNSRSEMNVSTLELGDSALYLCASSLVTSGGNANEQFFGPGTRLTVL.

This chain connects TRBV20-1 to TRBJ1-4; D is possibly TRBD1 (5 bases). The CDR3 sequence is 14 residues long. CDR1 is DFQATT and CDR2 is SNEGSKA in the germline V gene (reference sequence). V was cut by 0 bases and J by 7 bases, with 12 bases left in between. CDR3 coding DNA: TGCAGTGCTAGAGACGGCAGGGCCGGTGAAAAACTGTTTTTT. The encoded protein is CSARDGRAGEKLFF.

J is TRBJ2-7 and V is TRBV20-1; D is perhaps TRBD1 or TRBD2 (5 bases each). This CDR3 spans 13 amino acids. In germline, CDR1 is DFQATT, CDR2 SNEGSKA (reference sequence). Trimming stripped 5 bases from V and 2 bases from J, with 13 bases between. The CDR3 DNA sequence: TGCAGTGCTGTCCGGGGCCCACCCTACGAGCAGTACTTC. Translated, it gives CSAVRGPPYEQYF.

This clonotype appeared a few times. V and J are TRBV12-3 or TRBV12-4 and TRBJ2-4; D gene uncertain. This CDR3 is built from 12 residues. Between the trimmed V and J ends, which lost 4 bases and 6 bases, there was a span of 7 bases. The CDR3 loop reads CASSSPVNIQYF. The CDR3, as DNA: TGTGCCAGCAGTTCTCCGGTAAACATTCAGTACTTC.

There are a few counts of this clonotype. The chain carries TRBV4-3 and TRBJ2-7; the D gene could be TRBD1 or TRBD2 (5 bases each). The germline CDR1 and CDR2 sequences are LGHNA and YSLEER. Trimming left V 3 bases short and J 0 bases short, with 12 bases between. This CDR3 is built from 15 residues. The CDR3 reads CASSQTWGSSYEQYV. In nucleotides, the CDR3 is TGCGCCAGCAGCCAGACGTGGGGGTCCTCCTACGAGCAGTACGTC.